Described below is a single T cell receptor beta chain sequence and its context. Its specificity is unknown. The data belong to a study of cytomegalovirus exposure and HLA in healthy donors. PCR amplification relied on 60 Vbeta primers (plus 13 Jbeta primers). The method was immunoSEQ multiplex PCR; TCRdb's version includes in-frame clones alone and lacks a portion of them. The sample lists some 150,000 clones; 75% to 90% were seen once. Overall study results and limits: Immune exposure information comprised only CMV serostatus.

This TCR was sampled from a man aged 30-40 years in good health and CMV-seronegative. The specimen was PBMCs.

CDR3 amino acids: CASKSGVKGTEAFF. For the CDR3, the DNA is TGTGCCAGCAAATCAGGGGTCAAGGGCACTGAAGCTTTCTTT. This chain connects TRBV28 to TRBJ1-1; weak D call: TRBD1 (6 bases). V dropped 7 bases and J dropped 4 bases, with 16 bases sitting between them. The CDR3 runs 14 residues. Germline CDR1 reads MDHEN; CDR2 reads SYDVKM.